A single sample is the source of the 24 T cell receptor beta chains below, sequenced in a study of shared clonotypes between healthy human individuals. Generated by immunoSEQ multiplex PCR, the TCRdb table keeps only in-frame clones and is missing some. Among roughly 1,500,000 clones listed, 95% to 99% were seen once. Material for sequencing was naive CD4+ T cells sorted from blood. Subset given: CD45RA+ positively selected. Source of these receptors: a man between 25 and 39 years old in good health.

The chain couples TRBV27 to TRBJ1-3; no clear D gene. From germline, CDR1 is MNHEY and CDR2 SMNVEV (reference sequence). Deletions cut 6 bases from V and 2 bases from J, with 8 bases between. The CDR3 spans 13 residues. CDR3 sequence reads: CASRPLTGNTIYF. The CDR3 nucleotides are TGTGCCAGCAGACCTTTAACTGGAAACACCATATATTTT.

This clone was recorded only once. The chain links TRBV29-1 to TRBJ2-1; TRBD1 matches at 9 bases. Unmatched junction bases numbered 2, after V lost 5 bases and J lost 3 bases. The CDR3 loop spans 13 amino acids. Germline lookup yields CDR1 SQVTM and CDR2 ANQGSEA. The CDR3 sequence is CSVWGQGYNEQFF. The CDR3 DNA reads TGCAGCGTTTGGGGACAGGGCTACAATGAGCAGTTCTTC.

The chain links TRBV20-1 to TRBJ1-5, with D uncertain. The CDR3 totals 11 residues. CDR1 is DFQATT, CDR2 SNEGSKA, per germline (reference sequence). Trimming removed 8 bases from V and 3 bases from J, with 8 bases in between. CDR3: CSRYTNQPQHF. CDR3 sequence (DNA): TGCAGTAGATACACCAATCAGCCCCAGCATTTT.

This clone came up once. This rearrangement joins TRBV19 to TRBJ2-5; D call uncertain. From germline, CDR1 is LNHDA and CDR2 SQIVND (reference sequence). This CDR3 is built from 13 residues. Between the trimmed V and J ends, which lost 7 bases and 0 bases, there was a span of 9 bases. The CDR3 spells CASTRNNQETQYF. For the CDR3, the DNA is TGTGCCAGTACCAGAAATAACCAAGAGACCCAGTACTTC.

V gene TRBV9 combines with J gene TRBJ1-5; D call uncertain. With 0 bases removed from V and 9 bases from J, the gap between germline ends came to 10 bases. There are 13 residues in the CDR3. Germline CDR1 is SGDLS and CDR2 is YYNGEE. DNA for the CDR3: TGTGCCAGCAGCGTAGAGGCCGAGGGGCCCCAGCATTTT. Translating it yields CASSVEAEGPQHF.

The V gene is TRBV4-1, the J gene TRBJ2-1, with D possibly being TRBD2 (6 bases). Trimming shortened V by 0 bases and J by 2 bases, and 17 bases separated the two germline ends. Per the germline V gene, CDR1 is MGHRA and CDR2 is YSYEKL. The CDR3 has 18 amino acids. CDR3 in DNA: TGCGCCAGCAGCCAAGATCGAAGGGGCGGGATGCCCTACAATGAGCAGTTCTTC. Its translation: CASSQDRRGGMPYNEQFF.

This sequence joins TRBV7-8 and TRBJ1-1; unclear D gene. The germline V and J ends were trimmed by 1 base and 8 bases, with 17 bases remaining between them. Germline CDR1 is SGHVS and CDR2 is FQNEAQ. The length of the CDR3 is 15 residues. CDR3 DNA sequence: TGTGCCAGCAGCTTAGGCAGCGAGGTTTTCCGGGAAGCTTTCTTT. Encoded protein: CASSLGSEVFREAFF. Complete variable domain (other parts from reference TRBV7-8 and TRBJ1-1): GAGVSQSPRYKVAKRGQDVALRCDPISGHVSLFWYQQALGQGPEFLTYFQNEAQLDKSGLPSDRFFAERPEGSVSTLKIQRTQQEDSAVYLCASSLGSEVFREAFFGQGTRLTVV.

V is TRBV6-6 and J is TRBJ2-7, with 7 positions matching TRBD2. The V and J ends lost 6 bases and 5 bases, in that order; junction bases with no gene match: 13. This CDR3 is built from 15 residues. Per the germline V gene, CDR1 is MNHNY and CDR2 is SVGAGI (reference sequence). The CDR3 DNA is TGTGCCAGCAGACCGGCGACTAGCTCTCCCCACGAGCAGTACTTC. Its translation is CASRPATSSPHEQYF.

V and J are TRBV19 and TRBJ2-6; D may be TRBD2 (6 bases). This CDR3 region has 16 residues. Germline V lookup: CDR1 LNHDA, CDR2 SQIVND (reference sequence). Trimming left V 3 bases short and J 5 bases short, with 14 bases between. The DNA for the CDR3 is TGTGCCAGTAGTATGGCGGGGAACAGGTGGGCCAACGTCCTGACTTTC. Its protein product is CASSMAGNRWANVLTF.

J is TRBJ1-5 and V is TRBV23-1, with no clear D. Being an ORF, TRBV23-1 has a function that is uncertain. The V end lost 0 bases, the J end lost 11 bases, and 11 bases lay between the germline ends. The CDR3 runs 13 residues. The CDR3 DNA is TGCGCCAGCAGTCAATCAGGGCTCAAGGCCCAGCATTTT. Translated: CASSQSGLKAQHF.

J is TRBJ2-1 and V is TRBV5-1; TRBD2 agrees at 8 bases. The CDR3 contains 17 residues. V lost 0 bases and J lost 5; bases outside the gene matches: 10. The germline CDR1 and CDR2 sequences are SGHRS and YFSETQ. The CDR3 spells CASSLALAGPSHNEQFF. The CDR3 nucleotides read TGCGCCAGCAGCTTGGCTCTAGCGGGCCCGTCCCACAATGAGCAGTTCTTC.

The rearrangement uses TRBV20-1 and TRBJ2-5, with TRBD1 as a possible D gene (5 bases). Per germline, CDR1 DFQATT and CDR2 SNEGSKA (reference sequence). V was pared by 6 bases and J by 7 bases, with 12 bases between. This CDR3 contains 11 residues. The CDR3 DNA reads TGCAGTGCCGTAGTTCAGGGGACCCAGTACTTC. Amino acid sequence: CSAVVQGTQYF.

This chain connects TRBV5-1 to TRBJ2-1, with 14 bases lining up with TRBD2. The germline CDR1 and CDR2 sequences are SGHRS and YFSETQ. The V and J ends lost 3 bases and 7 bases, in that order; junction bases with no gene match: 6. This CDR3 comprises 16 residues. The CDR3: CASSSPGLAGVNEQFF. The CDR3, as DNA: TGCGCCAGCAGCTCTCCGGGACTAGCGGGAGTGAATGAGCAGTTCTTC.

V gene TRBV7-2 combines with J gene TRBJ2-7; 7 bases are a match to TRBD2. J was trimmed by 4 bases and V by 5 bases; bases with no gene match: 11. Germline loops: CDR1 SGHTA, CDR2 FQGNSA. CDR3 size: 15 residues. CDR3 in amino acids: CASSAAGGSGYEQYF. The CDR3 DNA sequence: TGTGCCAGCAGCGCGGCCGGCGGGAGCGGTTACGAGCAGTACTTC.

V gene TRBV4-2 combines with J gene TRBJ2-2; tentatively, D is TRBD2 (6 bases). Between the trimmed V and J ends, which lost 5 bases and 1 base, there was a span of 23 bases. Per germline, CDR1 LGHNA and CDR2 YNFKEQ. This CDR3 region has 19 residues. Written as DNA, the CDR3 is TGTGCCAGCAGCTTTGGACTACCACAGGAAGGCGGGAACACCGGGGAGCTGTTTTTT. Translating it yields CASSFGLPQEGGNTGELFF.

With respect to this clone: Additional DNA sequences in this sample encode the identical CDR3. CDR3 DNA: TGTGCCAGCAGTCCCGGGACAGGGGGCACAGATACGCAGTATTTT. It specifies CASSPGTGGTDTQYF. The chain uses TRBV28 and TRBJ2-3; 10 nucleotides align to TRBD1. Germline assignment: CDR1 MDHEN and CDR2 SYDVKM. The CDR3 covers 15 residues. Trimming removed 5 bases from V and 1 base from J; junction bases left unmatched: 3.

This clone showed up just once. The gene calls are TRBV5-1 and TRBJ2-2; 7 positions agree with TRBD2. V lost 7 bases to trimming and J lost 1 base; unmatched junction nucleotides: 7. The germline gives CDR1 SGHRS, CDR2 YFSETQ. CDR3 length: 15 residues. The CDR3 sequence: CASGSGGGNTGELFF. The CDR3 DNA reads as TGCGCCAGCGGCAGTGGCGGGGGGAACACCGGGGAGCTGTTTTTT.

This clone was recorded once. The chain employs TRBV18 and TRBJ2-3; 7 positions match TRBD1. The V gene's germline CDR1 is KGHSH and CDR2 LQKENI. Trimming removed 3 bases from V and 3 bases from J; junction bases left unmatched: 12. The CDR3 runs to 17 residues. The CDR3 region is CASSPTGTSSWTDTQYF. In nucleotides, the CDR3 is TGTGCCAGCTCACCGACAGGGACCAGCTCGTGGACAGATACGCAGTATTTT.

The chain combines TRBV10-1 with TRBJ1-1; TRBD1 matches 7 bases. V shed 5 bases and J 5 bases; nucleotides not matched to a gene: 8. The germline V gene encodes CDR1 WNHNN and CDR2 SYGVQD (reference sequence). This CDR3 comprises 14 residues. CDR3 in DNA: TGCGCCAGCAGTCCTGACAGGGTGAGGACTGAAGCTTTCTTT. Its protein is CASSPDRVRTEAFF.

This chain links TRBV9 with TRBJ2-2; 9 nucleotides align to TRBD2. J lost 4 bases, V lost 3 bases, and 4 bases had no gene match. Looked up from germline, CDR1 is SGDLS and CDR2 is YYNGEE. The CDR3 is made up of 15 amino acids. CDR3 bases: TGTGCCAGCAGCGAGGGACTAGCAGTCACCGGGGAGCTGTTTTTT. This gives the protein CASSEGLAVTGELFF.

The genes are TRBV5-4 and TRBJ1-4; D is unresolved. Trimming removed 0 bases from V and 2 bases from J, with 11 bases in between. The CDR3 runs 16 residues. CDR1 and CDR2 from the germline V gene are SGHNT and YYREEE (reference sequence). The CDR3 loop reads CASSLGNRETNEKLFF. The CDR3 nucleotides read TGTGCCAGCAGCTTGGGCAACCGGGAGACTAATGAAAAACTGTTTTTT. The full variable domain, its missing parts supplied by reference TRBV5-4 and TRBJ1-4, is ETGVTQSPTHLIKTRGQQVTLRCSSQSGHNTVSWYQQALGQGPQFIFQYYREEENGRGNFPPRFSGLQFPNYSSELNVNALELDDSALYLCASSLGNRETNEKLFFGSGTQLSVL.

The chain uses TRBV28 and TRBJ2-5; D may be TRBD2 (7 bases). CDR1 and CDR2 from the germline V gene are MDHEN and SYDVKM. V lost 8 bases to trimming and J lost 7 bases, with 23 bases between them. This CDR3 comprises 15 residues. The CDR3 sequence is CASSPPRQGGGTQYF. CDR3 in DNA: TGTGCCAGCTCTCCCCCTCGCCAGGGAGGGGGGACCCAGTACTTC.

The rearrangement links TRBV2 to TRBJ1-1, with D possibly being TRBD1 (5 bases). The CDR3 loop spans 14 amino acids. Germline CDR1 SNHLY, CDR2 FYNNEI. Trimming removed 2 bases from V and 0 bases from J, with 7 bases in between. The CDR3 DNA reads TGTGCCAGCAGTGAAAACAGGTTGAACACTGAAGCTTTCTTT. Its translation: CASSENRLNTEAFF.

The CDR3 is CSAYRGSNEQFF. In nucleotides, the CDR3 is TGCAGCGCCTACAGGGGGTCCAATGAGCAGTTCTTC. The chain carries TRBV29-1 and TRBJ2-1, with TRBD1 identical over 8 bases. This CDR3 has 12 residues. Trimming took 7 bases from V and 6 from J; bases not matched to a gene: 5. In germline, CDR1 is SQVTM, CDR2 ANQGSEA.